The rows below give T cell receptor beta chains drawn from one sample of a study of B cell selection in AIRE deficiency. Method: immunoSEQ multiplex PCR; TCRdb's copy keeps in-frame clones and lacks some. The table has fewer than 15,000 clones, 85% to 95% seen once. Sequenced sample: Tregs sorted from PBMCs. All receptors come from a human donor with AIRE deficiency. Both conserved end residues are part of each CDR3. The D gene is left open where the match is weak. Only part of the rows carry a size: once, few, many, or a class if the clone is expanded.

NA	TRBV2	TRBD2	TRBJ2-3	CVSSAGGWRTDTQYF	TGTGTCAGCAGCGCCGGGGGGTGGAGGACAGATACGCAGTATTTT
NA	TRBV5-1	NA	TRBJ1-2	CASSLQGLDGYTF	TGCGCCAGCAGCTTGCAGGGTTTAGATGGCTACACCTTC
NA	TRBV27	NA	TRBJ2-5	CASSRIFSETQYF	TGTGCCAGCAGCAGGATCTTTTCAGAGACCCAGTACTTC
NA	TRBV6-5	NA	TRBJ2-5	CASSYPVGGETQYF	TGTGCCAGCAGTTACCCGGTCGGAGGGGAGACCCAGTACTTC
NA	TRBV18	NA	TRBJ2-5	CASSQSVETQYF	TGTGCCAGCTCACAGAGCGTCGAGACCCAGTACTTC
NA	TRBV4-2	TRBD1	TRBJ1-4	CASSQGFDRVGNEKLFF	TGTGCCAGCAGCCAAGGGTTCGACAGGGTCGGTAATGAAAAACTGTTTTTT
once	TRBV18	TRBD1	TRBJ1-1	CASSPLVTGTGNTEAFF	TGTGCCAGCTCGCCGCTAGTAACCGGGACAGGCAACACTGAAGCTTTCTTT
NA	TRBV7-9	TRBD1	TRBJ1-2	CASSSGQGALSYGYTF	TGTGCCAGCAGCTCGGGACAGGGGGCGCTTAGCTATGGCTACACCTTC
NA	TRBV6-6	NA	TRBJ1-1	CASSYALQAFF	TGTGCCAGCAGTTACGCCCTACAAGCTTTCTTT
NA	TRBV20-1	NA	TRBJ1-2	CICTGYGYTF	TGCATTTGTACAGGGTATGGCTACACCTTC
NA	TRBV5-5	NA	TRBJ2-2	CASSPWGRNTGELFF	TGTGCCAGCAGCCCGTGGGGGCGAAACACCGGGGAGCTGTTTTTT
NA	TRBV7-9	NA	TRBJ1-2	CASSLPGRNGYTF	TGTGCCAGCAGCTTACCAGGGAGGAATGGCTACACCTTC
NA	TRBV14	NA	TRBJ2-7	CASSPRNSYEQYF	TGTGCCAGCAGCCCTCGTAATTCCTACGAGCAGTACTTC
NA	TRBV27	TRBD1	TRBJ1-4	CASSPWTGGNEKLFF	TGTGCCAGCAGTCCATGGACAGGGGGAAATGAAAAACTGTTTTTT
NA	TRBV28	NA	TRBJ1-1	CASSFSVSTEAFF	TGTGCCAGCAGTTTTTCCGTAAGCACTGAAGCTTTCTTT
NA	TRBV5-1	NA	TRBJ1-2	CASSRQNYGYTF	TGCGCCAGCAGCAGACAAAACTATGGCTACACCTTC
NA	TRBV5-4	NA	TRBJ1-1	CASRRDINTEAFF	TGTGCCAGCAGGAGGGACATAAACACTGAAGCTTTCTTT
NA	TRBV6-5	NA	TRBJ2-2	CASWDGELFF	TGTGCCAGCTGGGACGGGGAGCTGTTTTTT
NA	TRBV15	NA	TRBJ1-1	CATSRDPGRNIEAFF	TGTGCCACCAGCAGAGATCCAGGGCGGAACATTGAAGCTTTCTTT
NA	TRBV5-1	TRBD2	TRBJ2-5	CASSLIAGVQETQYF	TGCGCCAGCAGCTTGATAGCGGGAGTCCAAGAGACCCAGTACTTC
NA	TRBV7-2	NA	TRBJ1-2	CASSLRAGYGYTF	TGTGCCAGCAGCTTGAGGGCGGGCTATGGCTACACCTTC
NA	TRBV29-1	NA	TRBJ2-5	CSVEGTVKRTQYF	TGCAGCGTTGAAGGGACAGTAAAACGGACCCAGTACTTC
NA	TRBV18	NA	TRBJ1-4	CASSPVSGEKLFF	TGTGCCAGCTCACCAGTCAGCGGTGAAAAACTGTTTTTT
NA	TRBV29-1	NA	TRBJ2-7	CSVGNTDYEQYF	TGCAGCGTTGGAAACACCGACTACGAGCAGTACTTC
NA	TRBV23-1	TRBD1	TRBJ2-1	CARIFTGGLKINEQFF	TGCGCCAGAATCTTCACAGGGGGGCTGAAGATCAATGAGCAGTTCTTC
NA	TRBV19	NA	TRBJ1-5	CASSIMFGRSNQPQHF	TGTGCCAGTAGTATAATGTTTGGGAGAAGTAATCAGCCCCAGCATTTT
NA	TRBV7-9	NA	TRBJ1-5	CASSSQGHSNQPQHF	TGTGCCAGCAGCTCTCAGGGTCATAGCAATCAGCCCCAGCATTTT
once	TRBV18	NA	TRBJ2-1	CASSPPSGFGKNEQFF	TGTGCCAGCTCACCACCCTCCGGCTTTGGTAAAAATGAGCAGTTCTTC
NA	TRBV5-4	TRBD2	TRBJ2-1	CASTSSGSSYNEQFF	TGTGCCAGCACCAGTAGCGGGAGCTCCTACAATGAGCAGTTCTTC
NA	TRBV29-1	NA	TRBJ1-2	CSVDQGKASYGYTF	TGCAGCGTTGATCAGGGGAAAGCCTCCTATGGCTACACCTTC
NA	TRBV19	NA	TRBJ2-1	CATKVERAGYNEQFF	TGTGCCACCAAAGTCGAGAGGGCCGGCTACAATGAGCAGTTCTTC
once	TRBV4-1	NA	TRBJ2-5	CASSQQRNGRDQETQYF	TGCGCCAGCAGCCAGCAAAGAAATGGGCGGGACCAAGAGACCCAGTACTTC
NA	TRBV2	NA	TRBJ1-2	CASTLAGGSYYGYTF	TGTGCCAGCACCCTGGCCGGGGGTTCTTACTATGGCTACACCTTC
NA	TRBV5-4	NA	TRBJ2-3	CASSSNRVDTQYF	TGTGCCAGCAGCTCCAATAGGGTGGATACGCAGTATTTT
NA	TRBV5-1	NA	TRBJ2-7	CASSLALDLKAQYF	TGCGCCAGCAGCTTGGCCCTCGACCTCAAGGCGCAGTACTTC
once	TRBV7-3	TRBD1	TRBJ1-2	CASSLTGTGVGGYTF	TGTGCCAGCAGCTTAACGGGCACAGGGGTAGGTGGCTACACCTTC
NA	TRBV5-1	TRBD2	TRBJ2-5	CASSSAGPLAGSETQYF	TGCGCCAGCAGCTCTGCTGGGCCTCTAGCGGGATCTGAGACCCAGTACTTC
NA	TRBV21-1	NA	TRBJ1-5	CASSKERPGSNQPQHF	TGTGCCAGCAGCAAAGAGCGGCCGGGTAGCAATCAGCCCCAGCATTTT
NA	TRBV30	NA	TRBJ2-5	CAWASRGVQETQYF	TGTGCCTGGGCATCTCGTGGAGTCCAAGAGACCCAGTACTTC
NA	TRBV19	NA	TRBJ2-3	CASSILAGGADTQYF	TGTGCCAGTAGCATTCTGGCAGGGGGGGCGGATACGCAGTATTTT
NA	TRBV7-9	TRBD1	TRBJ2-5	CASSLGQGVFETQYF	TGTGCCAGCAGCTTAGGACAGGGTGTTTTCGAGACCCAGTACTTC
NA	TRBV5-1	TRBD1	TRBJ2-7	CASSLETGGRYEQYF	TGCGCCAGCAGCTTGGAGACAGGGGGCAGGTACGAGCAGTACTTC
once	TRBV28	NA	TRBJ2-2	CASSSPGRDTGELFF	TGTGCCAGCAGTTCCCCGGGACGGGACACCGGGGAGCTGTTTTTT
NA	TRBV28	NA	TRBJ1-4	CASSLLRANEKLFF	TGTGCCAGCAGTTTACTGCGAGCTAATGAAAAACTGTTTTTT
NA	TRBV7-8	NA	TRBJ2-7	CASSPRSSGPSYEQYF	TGTGCCAGCAGCCCCCGTAGTAGCGGACCCTCCTACGAGCAGTACTTC
NA	TRBV7-9	TRBD2	TRBJ2-1	CASSGTSGGLYNEQFF	TGTGCCAGCAGCGGAACATCGGGAGGGCTTTACAATGAGCAGTTCTTC